This T cell receptor beta chain emerged from a study of cytomegalovirus exposure and HLA in healthy donors. General study results and limits: It is likely that the observed cluster of highly shared sequence variants was a sequencing artifact. Earlier results showed most TCR beta V segments being productive about 87% or about 30% of the time. When analyzed later, a missense DCLRE1C variant was found to be linked to TCR beta V- and J-gene trimming. A further, later analysis showed that HLA-associated TCR beta chains (compared with equally common others) were more clonally expanded.

About this clone: Its target is not known.

PCR employed 60 Vbeta and 13 Jbeta primers. TCRdb's copy holds only in-frame clones and misses some; the assay was immunoSEQ multiplex PCR. The sample holds about 100,000 clones, approximately 80% seen once. The CDR3 has 12 amino acids. Germline values: CDR1 SGHTA, CDR2 FQGNSA. The V end was cut by 5 bases, the J end by 9 bases, with 11 bases between. The rearrangement joins TRBV7-2 to TRBJ2-1; D is ambiguous. The sequenced sample consisted of PBMCs. The source of this sequence is a woman between 40 and 50 years old in good health and CMV-seronegative. The CDR3 protein is CASSPPPGEQFF. The CDR3 nucleotides are TGTGCCAGCAGCCCCCCTCCGGGTGAGCAGTTCTTC. Drawing the rest from reference TRBV7-2 and TRBJ2-1, the complete variable domain is GAGVSQSPSNKVTEKGKDVELRCDPISGHTALYWYRQSLGQGLEFLIYFQGNSAPDKSGLPSDRFSAERTGGSVSTLTIQRTQQEDSAVYLCASSPPPGEQFFGPGTRLTVL.